The rows below give T cell receptor beta chains drawn from one sample of a study of a mutant IDH1 vaccine in newly diagnosed glioma. The table came from immunoSEQ multiplex PCR; TCRdb's copy has only in-frame clones and leaves some out. The sample holds roughly 38,000 clones, around 76% seen once. These TCRs are of unknown antigen specificity. The sample consisted of PBMCs, taken from a glioma patient whose treatment included an IDH1 peptide vaccine. Receptor source: a man aged 50 to 59 with glioma. Each CDR3 is given with its conserved first and last residue. Fields, in order: J gene, V gene, D gene, clone size, CDR3 DNA, CDR3 protein. The D gene is left open where the match is weak. Only some rows state a clone size, as once, few, many or a class for expanded clones.

>TRBJ2-7|TRBV19|TRBD1|few
TGTGCCAGTAGGAAAACAGGGGGCTCCTACGAGCAGTACTTC
CASRKTGGSYEQYF
>TRBJ1-4|TRBV6-5|.|.
TGTGCCAGCAGGAGGACAGCATCTAATGAAAAACTGTTTTTT
CASRRTASNEKLFF
>TRBJ1-5|TRBV4-1|.|.
TGCGCCAGCAGCCAAGAGGACAGAAGCAATCAGCCCCAGCATTTT
CASSQEDRSNQPQHF
>TRBJ1-5|TRBV30|.|few
TGTGCCTGGAGTGGAGGGGCGGCTTCTGGTAATCAGCCCCAGCATTTT
CAWSGGAASGNQPQHF
>TRBJ1-5|TRBV4-1|.|.
TGCGCCAGCAGCCAAGGGGATGGAGGGTATAGCAATCAGCCCCAGCATTTT
CASSQGDGGYSNQPQHF
>TRBJ2-7|TRBV5-1|TRBD1|.
TGCGCCAGCAGCTGGGACAGGGGTCTCGAGCAGTACTTC
CASSWDRGLEQYF
>TRBJ2-7|TRBV5-6|.|.
TGTGCCAGCAGCTCGGACATCTCCTACGAGCAGTACTTC
CASSSDISYEQYF
>TRBJ2-7|TRBV4-2|.|.
TGTGCCAGCAGCCAACAGGTCGGTTCCTACGAGCAGTACTTC
CASSQQVGSYEQYF
>TRBJ1-1|TRBV9|.|.
TGTGCCAGCAGCGTAGGGTCCGGGAACACTGAAGCTTTCTTT
CASSVGSGNTEAFF
>TRBJ1-6|TRBV27|TRBD1|.
TGTGCCAGCAGTTATAGTAGGACAGGGGGCGTCGGTTCACCCCTCCACTTT
CASSYSRTGGVGSPLHF
>TRBJ2-7|TRBV10-3|TRBD2|.
TGTGCCATCGGTCAGCGGGGGGGCACCGAGCAGTACTTC
CAIGQRGGTEQYF
>TRBJ1-1|TRBV7-6|.|.
TGTGCCAGCAGCGCTCGGGACGGTGAAGCTTTCTTT
CASSARDGEAFF
>TRBJ1-1|TRBV30|.|few
TGTGCCGTCCGGGACGCGAACACTGAAGCTTTCTTT
CAVRDANTEAFF
>TRBJ1-2|TRBV19|.|.
TGTGCCAGTAGTCCACGTACAGGACACGGCAGGGATGGCTACACCTTC
CASSPRTGHGRDGYTF
>TRBJ1-6|TRBV6-5|.|.
TGTGCCAGCAGTGGGGGACAACTTAATTCACCCCTCCACTTT
CASSGGQLNSPLHF
>TRBJ1-4|TRBV18|.|.
TGTGCCAGCTCACCAAGGGCGGGATTCGGTGAAAAACTGTTTTTT
CASSPRAGFGEKLFF
>TRBJ1-6|TRBV30|.|.
TGTGCCTGGAGTGAGAGAAGGGGTTATTCACCCCTCCACTTT
CAWSERRGYSPLHF
>TRBJ1-4|TRBV7-9|.|.
TGTGCCAGCAGCTCATCAGGGCTTCCCAATGAAAAACTGTTTTTT
CASSSSGLPNEKLFF
>TRBJ1-6|TRBV18|.|.
TGTGCCAGCTCACCACGAGGCCTTGGTAATTCACCCCTCCACTTT
CASSPRGLGNSPLHF
>TRBJ2-1|TRBV7-2|.|.
TGTGCCAGCAGCTTAGCGGGGGGGCTCCTCTACAATGAGCAGTTCTTC
CASSLAGGLLYNEQFF
>TRBJ2-1|TRBV7-9|TRBD2|few
TGTGCCAGCAGCTTAGACGGGGGGGCCTACAATGAGCAGTTCTTC
CASSLDGGAYNEQFF
>TRBJ2-1|TRBV27|.|.
TGTGCCAGCAGTTCTGCCACGTACAATGAGCAGTTCTTC
CASSSATYNEQFF
>TRBJ2-2|TRBV6-1|.|few
TGTGCCAGCAGTGAATTGGATAGGGCAGGAGCGAACACCGGGGAGCTGTTTTTT
CASSELDRAGANTGELFF
>TRBJ1-4|TRBV5-6|TRBD1|once
TGTGCCAGCAGCTTTACAGGGGAATTAGGTGAAAAACTGTTTTTT
CASSFTGELGEKLFF
>TRBJ1-4|TRBV5-4|TRBD1|.
TGTGCCAGCAGCTTGGGTGGGACAGGGAATGAAAAACTGTTTTTT
CASSLGGTGNEKLFF
>TRBJ2-7|TRBV7-2|.|.
TGTGCCAGCAGCCCGAGGCGGACAGTCTACGAGCAGTACTTC
CASSPRRTVYEQYF
>TRBJ2-5|TRBV18|TRBD2|.
TGTGCCAGCTCACAGCGGGGGGCTCCGATTAAAGAGACCCAGTACTTC
CASSQRGAPIKETQYF
>TRBJ1-2|TRBV29-1|.|.
TGCAGCGTTGGCGGCAGCTATGGCTACACCTTC
CSVGGSYGYTF